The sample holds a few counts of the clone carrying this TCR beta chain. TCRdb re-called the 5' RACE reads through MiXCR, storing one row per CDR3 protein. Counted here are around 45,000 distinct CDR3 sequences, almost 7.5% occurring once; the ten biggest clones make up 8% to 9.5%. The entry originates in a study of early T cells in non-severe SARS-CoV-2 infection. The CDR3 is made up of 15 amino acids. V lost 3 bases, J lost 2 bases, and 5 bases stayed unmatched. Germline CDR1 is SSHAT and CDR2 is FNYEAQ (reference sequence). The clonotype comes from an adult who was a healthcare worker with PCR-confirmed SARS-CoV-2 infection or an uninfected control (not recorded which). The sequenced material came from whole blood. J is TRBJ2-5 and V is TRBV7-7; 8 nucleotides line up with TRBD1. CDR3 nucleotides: TGTGCCAGCAGCTTGAGGACAGGGTCACAAGAGACCCAGTACTTC. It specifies CASSLRTGSQETQYF.